The 9 T cell receptor beta chains in this list originate from one sample, sequenced in a study of blood T cells in healthy people across ages. With a J-beta primer mix and a sample-barcoded 5' primer, a second PCR ran about 6 to 11 cycles. TCRdb passed the 5' RACE reads through MiXCR, listing each CDR3 protein once. The table has hundreds of thousands of distinct CDR3 sequences, under 25% seen once. The specimen was blood. All receptors derive from an older man in good health.

V usage is TRBV9 and J usage is TRBJ1-1; D is ambiguous. The CDR3 has 13 residues. The V gene lost 0 bases and the J gene lost 5 bases, with 8 bases spanning the gap. CDR1 SGDLS and CDR2 YYNGEE come from the germline V gene. CDR3 in DNA: TGTGCCAGCAGCGTAGTTCCCCGTACTGAAGCTTTCTTT. It yields the protein CASSVVPRTEAFF.

This clonotype was observed a few times. This chain uses TRBV5-1 with TRBJ2-1, with TRBD2 matching over 9 bases. The trim removed 1 base at V and 0 bases at J, leaving 2 bases unmatched. Germline V gives CDR1 SGHRS, CDR2 YFSETQ. This CDR3 is built from 16 residues. The DNA for the CDR3 is TGCGCCAGCAGCTTGATAGCGGGAGCCTCCTACAATGAGCAGTTCTTC. Encoded protein: CASSLIAGASYNEQFF.

V and J are TRBV20-1 and TRBJ2-5, with D perhaps matching TRBD1 or TRBD2 (5 bases each). The CDR3 has 15 amino acids. Deletions cut 0 bases from V and 5 bases from J, with 16 bases between. From germline, CDR1 is DFQATT and CDR2 SNEGSKA (reference sequence). CDR3 amino acids: CSARDLVGGPETQYF. The CDR3 DNA is TGCAGTGCTAGAGACCTTGTTGGGGGTCCGGAGACCCAGTACTTC.

The rearrangement links TRBV3-1 to TRBJ2-4; a possible D gene is TRBD1 (6 bases). Germline V gene sequence: CDR1 LGHDT, CDR2 YNNKEL (reference sequence). The CDR3 length is 17 residues. Trimming pared 4 bases from V and 0 bases from J, leaving 16 bases between. The CDR3 nucleotides are TGTGCCAGCAGCCCCTCAGGGGCAGTTAGAGCCAAAAACATTCAGTACTTC. Amino acid sequence: CASSPSGAVRAKNIQYF.

This clonotype turned up a few times. The V and J genes are TRBV3-1 and TRBJ1-2; D unclear. V was clipped by 0 bases and J by 7 bases, with 9 bases between them. Germline values: CDR1 LGHDT, CDR2 YNNKEL (reference sequence). The CDR3 is made up of 13 amino acids. CDR3 nucleotides: TGTGCCAGCAGCCAAGATACGGAGATTGGCTACACCTTC. This sequence encodes CASSQDTEIGYTF.

J is TRBJ2-7 and V is TRBV4-1; D possibly uses TRBD1 or TRBD2 (5 bases each). With 4 bases removed from V and 0 bases from J, the gap between germline ends came to 10 bases. The CDR3 spans 14 residues. CDR1 is MGHRA, CDR2 YSYEKL, per germline. The CDR3 DNA sequence: TGCGCCAGCAGCCGGGGACCGCCCTCCTACGAGCAGTACTTC. It translates to CASSRGPPSYEQYF.

The chain employs TRBV20-1 and TRBJ2-1; no clear D. Germline V gene data show CDR1 as DFQATT and CDR2 as SNEGSKA (reference sequence). V lost 1 base and J 4 bases, leaving 11 bases between the germline ends. This CDR3 comprises 14 residues. The CDR3 region has the DNA TGCAGTGCTAGAGGCCGTCCTCTTTACAATGAGCAGTTCTTC. Protein sequence: CSARGRPLYNEQFF.

The V call is TRBV6-6, the J call TRBJ2-3, with D perhaps matching TRBD2 (5 bases). The CDR3 consists of 14 residues. Trimming stripped 5 bases from V and 5 bases from J, with 14 bases between. CDR1 is MNHNY and CDR2 is SVGAGI in the germline V gene (reference sequence). CDR3 sequence (DNA): TGTGCCAGCAGTCAACTGGGAGAGGGAGATACGCAGTATTTT. Translated: CASSQLGEGDTQYF.

The chain is built from TRBV9 and TRBJ2-5; the D call may be TRBD1 or TRBD2 (5 bases each). The J call may be faulty, since TRBJ2-1 better matches the DNA end. CDR3 length: 14 amino acids. The germline V gene has CDR1 SGDLS and CDR2 YYNGEE. CDR3 sequence (DNA): TGTGCCAGCAGCGTTTCCTGGGGGTTTTATGAGCAGTTCTTC. Translation: CASSVSWGFYEQFF.